This record looks at one T cell receptor (beta chain) sequence and its context. What it binds is not known. The data were taken from a study of T cell responses to AZD1222 COVID-19 vaccine. General study results and limits: Donors, mostly white British, included more females; clonal diversity was possibly underestimated. An increase in Spike-specific TCR breadth and depth was observed after two AZD1222 doses.

Trimming took off 3 bases at V and 1 base at J, with 15 bases between the two ends. The CDR3 totals 16 residues. The germline CDR1 and CDR2 sequences are MNHNS and SASEGT. Second-dose recipients at about 4 or about 12 weeks were treated as one pooled group. The protocol was immunoSEQ multiplex PCR, while the TCRdb copy is restricted to in-frame clones and leaves out a portion. There are some 60,000 clones in the sample; 60% to 85% occur only once, and 3% to 4% lies in the top ten. J is TRBJ1-1 and V is TRBV6-1, with TRBD1 as a possible D gene (5 bases). Here the sequenced sample was peripheral blood, taken 28 days after the second AZD1222 dose. The source is an adult who received the AZD1222 COVID-19 vaccine. The DNA for the CDR3 is TGTGCCAGCAGTGAGCTCGGGGGAAGGGGGAACACTGAAGCTTTCTTT. Translating it yields CASSELGGRGNTEAFF.